One T cell receptor beta chain is described in this entry. The antigen is not known. The data are from a study of vaccination and CD4 T cells after COVID-19. The wider study: Convalescent patients gave post-COVID blood a median about 91 days post-diagnosis, range 35 to 161. SARS-CoV-2, HCoV-NL63, HCoV-OC43 and HCoV-229E supplied the overlapping spike peptides used to stimulate cells. Whole-study results and caveats: Median SARS-CoV-2-reactive clonotype numbers rose nonsignificantly, roughly 20 to 38.

This CDR3 region has 16 residues. Germline V gene lookup returns CDR1 SGHTA and CDR2 FQGNSA. J gave up 5 bases and V 2 bases, and 10 bases lay outside the gene matches. Treatment of the sample: approximately 11-day PBMC culture with coronavirus spike peptide pools or control peptides (ViraFEST assay). When approximately ten days of culture had elapsed, CD4+ T cells were isolated by negative selection. Scientists ran DNA taken from cultured CD4+ T cells through the Oncomine TCR Beta short-read assay for sequencing. A single record per CDR3 protein comes from TCRdb applying MiXCR to the PCR reads. This sample yields 11,000 to 15,000 distinct CDR3 sequences, of which less than 65% are seen a single time; around 9.2% belongs to the top ten.

The sample consisted of CD4+ T cells from blood, cultured in vitro, taken before SARS-CoV-2 vaccination. This sequence originates from a human donor who had recovered from COVID-19. The chain recombines TRBV7-2 with TRBJ2-5; 8 bases align to TRBD2. CDR3 in DNA: TGTGCCAGCAGCTTATTAGGATCGGGGGGGCCGGAGACCCAGTACTTC. This sequence encodes CASSLLGSGGPETQYF.